Presented here are 2 T cell receptor beta chains from one specimen sequenced in a study of T cells in Graves' hyperthyroidism and ophthalmopathy. Authors of the study amplified TCR beta CDR3 regions from RNA transcripts. First-round RT-PCR of the TCR CDR3 relied on the HTBI primer set. TCRdb recomputed calls from the multiplex PCR reads with MiXCR, one row per CDR3 protein. The sample includes about 570,000 distinct CDR3 sequences, about half of them seen just once. Sequencing was performed on peripheral blood or thyroid tissue (not recorded which). These receptors came from an adult woman with Graves' disease, either hyperthyroidism or ophthalmopathy (not recorded which).

This clonotype was observed at least ten times. The V and J genes are TRBV14 and TRBJ2-2, with 7 bases that match TRBD1. Germline V gene sequence: CDR1 SGHDN, CDR2 FVKESK. J gave up 1 base and V 4 bases, and 3 bases lay outside the gene matches. The length of the CDR3 is 15 residues. The DNA for the CDR3 is TGTGCCAGCAGCCCATACAGGGGGAACACCGGGGAGCTGTTTTTT. Encoded protein: CASSPYRGNTGELFF.

This clonotype was observed many times. The J gene is TRBJ1-1, the V gene TRBV15; no clear D. Trimming took 4 bases from V and 4 from J, leaving 22 bases between them. Germline V gene lookup returns CDR1 LNHNV and CDR2 YYDKDF (reference sequence). The CDR3 totals 17 residues. The CDR3 here is CATSTDRTAGRITEAFF. In nucleotides, the CDR3 is TGTGCCACCAGCACCGACCGAACCGCCGGACGGATCACTGAAGCTTTCTTT.